These 25 T cell receptor beta chains came from one sample sequenced in a study of blood T cells in healthy people across ages. Combining a sample-barcoded 5' primer with a J-beta primer mix, a second PCR ran for roughly 7 to 12 cycles. TCRdb passed the 5' RACE reads through MiXCR, listing each CDR3 protein once. The sample consists of roughly 500,000 distinct CDR3 sequences, approximately 30% of them appearing once. Material for sequencing was blood. These receptors were taken from a woman between 70 and 85 years old in good health.

There are a few counts of this clonotype. This sequence joins TRBV6-1 and TRBJ1-1; 7 bases match TRBD1. Germline CDR1 MNHNS, CDR2 SASEGT. The length of the CDR3 is 16 residues. The V gene end was trimmed by 5 bases and the J gene end by 3 bases; junction bases not matched to a gene: 12. CDR3 sequence (DNA): TGTGCCAGCAGTCCTGGACAGGTTGAATGGTACACTGAAGCTTTCTTT. It is translated as CASSPGQVEWYTEAFF.

The chain has TRBV29-1 and TRBJ1-2; D might be TRBD1 (6 bases). The length of the CDR3 is 12 residues. Germline V gene sequence: CDR1 SQVTM, CDR2 ANQGSEA. Trimming shortened V by 4 bases and J by 3 bases, and 9 bases separated the two germline ends. CDR3 nucleotides: TGCAGCGTTGGGGCAGGGGACTATGGCTACACCTTC. It yields the protein CSVGAGDYGYTF. The full variable domain, its missing parts supplied by reference TRBV29-1 and TRBJ1-2, is SAVISQKPSRDICQRGTSLTIQCQVDSQVTMMFWYRQQPGQSLTLIATANQGSEATYESGFVIDKFPISRPNLTFSTLTVSNMSPEDSSIYLCSVGAGDYGYTFGSGTRLTVV.

This clonotype was picked up a small number of times. One junction end disagrees with the germline gene, perhaps due to a read error. The chain has TRBV11-3 and TRBJ2-5; TRBD2 matches at 7 bases. CDR1 SGHNT and CDR2 YENEEA come from the germline V gene. CDR3 length: 15 residues. CDR3 DNA: TGTGCCAGCAGCTCAGAGGCGGGGGACTACAATGAGCAGTTTTTC. This codes for CASSSEAGDYNEQFF.

The V gene is TRBV7-2, the J gene TRBJ2-4; perhaps TRBD2 as D (6 bases). Trimming shortened V by 5 bases and J by 7 bases, and 6 bases separated the two germline ends. Germline V gene data show CDR1 as SGHTA and CDR2 as FQGNSA. The CDR3 covers 11 residues. This CDR3 reads CASSGGNIQYF. The DNA of the CDR3 is TGTGCCAGCAGCGGGGGGAACATTCAGTACTTC.

There are a few counts of this clonotype. The gene calls are TRBV7-2 and TRBJ2-1, with D perhaps matching TRBD2 (7 bases). The CDR3 has 16 residues. V was pared by 1 base and J by 1 base, with 11 bases between. Germline V gene lookup returns CDR1 SGHTA and CDR2 FQGNSA. The CDR3 loop is CASSLGGRGSYNEQFF. The CDR3 nucleotides read TGTGCCAGCAGCTTAGGGGGGCGGGGGTCCTACAATGAGCAGTTCTTC.

This clonotype was seen more than once but under ten times. The J gene is TRBJ2-7, the V gene TRBV7-6; TRBD1 aligns across 9 bases. Germline CDR1 SGHVS, CDR2 FNYEAQ. There are 14 residues in the CDR3. V lost 11 bases to trimming and J lost 6 bases; unmatched junction nucleotides: 14. The CDR3 region is CARKRTGVKFEQYF. The CDR3 region has the DNA TGTGCCCGTAAAAGGACAGGGGTAAAATTCGAGCAGTACTTC.

The V gene is TRBV5-4, the J gene TRBJ2-3, with 9 bases matching TRBD2. Losses at the gene ends were 1 base for V and 1 base for J; bases not matched to a gene: 7. The CDR3 length is 17 residues. CDR1 is SGHNT, CDR2 YYREEE, per germline (reference sequence). CDR3 sequence reads: CASSLYPASGGTDTQYF. The CDR3 bases are TGTGCCAGCAGCTTGTATCCGGCTAGCGGGGGCACAGATACGCAGTATTTT.

J is TRBJ2-1 and V is TRBV5-1, with TRBD2 matching over 8 bases. V lost 0 bases, J lost 6 bases, and 14 bases stayed unmatched. The CDR3 sequence is 18 residues long. Germline-derived CDR1 and CDR2 are SGHRS and YFSETQ. DNA of the CDR3: TGCGCCAGCAGCTTGGCTACTTCCTGGGCGGGGGGTACCAATGAGCAGTTCTTC. Its protein product is CASSLATSWAGGTNEQFF.

This chain uses TRBV7-6 with TRBJ2-5; 7 bases line up with TRBD1. Germline lookup yields CDR1 SGHVS and CDR2 FNYEAQ. V shed 5 bases, J shed 4 bases, and the junction held 7 bases outside the gene matches. The CDR3 has 14 amino acids. The CDR3 loop reads CASSPERTGETQYF. The DNA for the CDR3 is TGTGCCAGCAGCCCAGAACGGACAGGAGAGACCCAGTACTTC. Complete variable domain (other parts from reference TRBV7-6 and TRBJ2-5): GAGVSQSPRYKVTKRGQDVALRCDPISGHVSLYWYRQALGQGPEFLTYFNYEAQQDKSGLPNDRFSAERPEGSISTLTIQRTEQRDSAMYRCASSPERTGETQYFGPGTRLLVL.

This clonotype has more than one count but fewer than ten. This sequence joins TRBV5-1 and TRBJ1-1; TRBD1 might be the D (5 bases). Germline CDR1 SGHRS, CDR2 YFSETQ. V was shortened by 2 bases and J by 4 bases, with 18 bases between the two germline ends. The CDR3 runs to 16 residues. In nucleotides, the CDR3 is TGCGCCAGCAGCTTTAATCCCGGGGGATCGGGCACTGAAGCTTTCTTT. Encoded protein: CASSFNPGGSGTEAFF.

The genes are TRBV12-3 or TRBV12-4 and TRBJ2-1; D is perhaps TRBD2 (6 bases). Trimming cost V 6 bases and J 7 bases, with 25 bases left between them. The CDR3 contains 17 residues. Here the CDR3 reads CASSNPVSVGSPNEQFF. The CDR3 coding sequence is TGTGCCAGCAGCAATCCAGTGTCGGTCGGGAGCCCTAATGAGCAGTTCTTC.

This clonotype was observed a handful of times. The rearrangement uses TRBV18 and TRBJ2-4, with D possibly being TRBD2 (6 bases). The V gene lost 3 bases and the J gene lost 7 bases, with 10 bases spanning the gap. Germline values: CDR1 KGHSH, CDR2 LQKENI. This CDR3 contains 13 residues. CDR3 in amino acids: CASSPAGRNIQYF. CDR3 nucleotide sequence: TGTGCCAGCTCACCGGCGGGAAGGAACATTCAGTACTTC.

Concerning this clonotype: This may stem from a read error, because a much larger clone lies one nucleotide away. This rearrangement joins TRBV4-2 to TRBJ1-2; TRBD1 matches 7 bases. CDR3 length equals 15 residues. Unmatched junction bases numbered 14, after V lost 5 bases and J lost 8 bases. Germline V CDR1 and CDR2: LGHNA, YNFKEQ. CDR3 sequence reads: CASSGGERRGHGYTF. The DNA of the CDR3 is TGTGCCAGCAGCGGGGGTGAGAGGAGGGGGCACGGCTACACCTTC.

This clonotype came up a few times. J is TRBJ2-2 and V is TRBV7-2; D is perhaps TRBD1 or TRBD2 (7 bases each). This CDR3 comprises 17 residues. Germline-derived CDR1 and CDR2 are SGHTA and FQGNSA. Trimming removed 4 bases at V and 4 bases at J, with 19 bases between. DNA of the CDR3: TGTGCCAGCAGCTCACCAGGGGGGGCCAGGGGCACCGGGGAGCTGTTTTTT. Translated, it gives CASSSPGGARGTGELFF.

This clonotype came up a few times. As DNA, the CDR3 is TGTGCCAGCAGCTTTGTGGGGACCACTGGGGAGCTGTTTTTT. Its protein is CASSFVGTTGELFF. The rearrangement uses TRBV11-1 and TRBJ2-2; perhaps D is TRBD1 or TRBD2 (5 bases each). This CDR3 region has 14 residues. Trimming shortened V by 3 bases and J by 8 bases, and 13 bases separated the two germline ends. CDR1 and CDR2 from the germline V gene are SGHAT and FQDESV (reference sequence).

The chain joins TRBV6-2 or TRBV6-3 to TRBJ2-2; possibly TRBD1 or TRBD2 for D (5 bases each). Trimming removed 6 bases from V and 1 base from J, with 12 bases in between. Germline assignment: CDR1 MNHEY and CDR2 SVGEGT. CDR3 size: 15 residues. The DNA for the CDR3 is TGTGCCAGCAGCGCCGGGGCGTTGAACACCGGGGAGCTGTTTTTT. Residues: CASSAGALNTGELFF.

The rearrangement joins TRBV4-3 to TRBJ2-5; 8 bases agree with TRBD2. The better agreement between TRBJ2-1 and the DNA end casts doubt on the J call. CDR1 LGHNA and CDR2 YSLEER come from the germline V gene. CDR3 size: 15 residues. The CDR3 region has the DNA TGCGCCAGCAGCCATGCCGGGACTAGGTCTGTTGAGCAGTTCTTC. The encoded protein is CASSHAGTRSVEQFF.

This chain links TRBV20-1 with TRBJ2-1, with D perhaps matching TRBD2 (6 bases). Germline values: CDR1 DFQATT, CDR2 SNEGSKA (reference sequence). This CDR3 has 18 amino acids. Trimming took 0 bases from V and 1 from J, leaving 19 bases between them. The chain's CDR3 is CSARDEGQLARSYNEQFF. Here the CDR3 DNA reads TGCAGTGCTAGAGATGAGGGGCAGCTAGCGCGGTCCTACAATGAGCAGTTCTTC.

The chain has TRBV24-1 and TRBJ2-3, with 8 bases that match TRBD2. This CDR3 comprises 15 residues. The V gene end was trimmed by 10 bases and the J gene end by 4 bases; junction bases not matched to a gene: 12. Germline loops: CDR1 KGHDR, CDR2 SFDVKD. The CDR3 DNA reads as TGTGCCACAAGCAAAGGGACTAGGAGGGCAGATACGCAGTATTTT. Translation: CATSKGTRRADTQYF.

Only a few counts were recorded for this clonotype. This chain links TRBV4-3 with TRBJ1-4, with D possibly being TRBD1 (5 bases). Germline assignment: CDR1 LGHNA and CDR2 YSLEER. V lost 1 base to trimming and J lost 4 bases, with 16 bases between them. The CDR3 is made up of 17 amino acids. The CDR3 nucleotides read TGCGCCAGCAGCCAAGGCAGCCATCCAGGGAATAATGAAAAACTGTTTTTT. The encoded protein is CASSQGSHPGNNEKLFF.

The chain couples TRBV7-9 to TRBJ2-3, with 9 positions matching TRBD1. Germline CDR1 and CDR2: SEHNR and FQNEAQ (reference sequence). The V segment lost 5 bases and the J segment 0 bases; nucleotides outside the gene matches: 6. The CDR3 has 16 residues. The chain's CDR3 is CASSNKGQGSTDTQYF. CDR3 in DNA: TGTGCCAGCAGCAATAAAGGACAGGGGAGCACAGATACGCAGTATTTT. Filled out from reference TRBV7-9 and TRBJ2-3, the complete variable domain reads DTGVSQNPRHKITKRGQNVTFRCDPISEHNRLYWYRQTLGQGPEFLTYFQNEAQLEKSRLLSDRFSAERPKGSFSTLEIQRTEQGDSAMYLCASSNKGQGSTDTQYFGPGTRLTVL.

J is TRBJ2-5 and V is TRBV7-2; possibly TRBD1 for D (7 bases). The J call may be in error: the DNA end matches TRBJ2-1 better. CDR1 and CDR2 (germline): SGHTA, FQGNSA. The CDR3 is made up of 16 amino acids. The CDR3 reads CASSLTGGTVYNEQFF. CDR3 nucleotides: TGTGCCAGCAGCCTGACTGGCGGGACAGTTTACAATGAGCAGTTCTTC.

The chain is built from TRBV7-2 and TRBJ2-7; D not resolved. V dropped 2 bases and J dropped 4 bases, with 9 bases sitting between them. This CDR3 spans 13 amino acids. From germline, CDR1 is SGHTA and CDR2 FQGNSA. The DNA of the CDR3 is TGTGCCAGCAGCTTAACCCTTAAGTACGAGCAGTACTTC. As protein: CASSLTLKYEQYF. The full variable domain, its missing parts supplied by reference TRBV7-2 and TRBJ2-7, is GAGVSQSPSNKVTEKGKDVELRCDPISGHTALYWYRQSLGQGLEFLIYFQGNSAPDKSGLPSDRFSAERTGGSVSTLTIQRTQQEDSAVYLCASSLTLKYEQYFGPGTRLTVT.

The chain has TRBV20-1 and TRBJ2-1; D is possibly TRBD1 (6 bases). Germline CDR1 reads DFQATT; CDR2 reads SNEGSKA (reference sequence). The CDR3 is 11 residues long. Trimming stripped 5 bases from V and 6 bases from J, with 8 bases between. This chain's CDR3 is CSARQANEQFF. The CDR3, as DNA: TGCAGTGCTCGACAGGCCAATGAGCAGTTCTTC.

V usage is TRBV24-1 and J usage is TRBJ1-1; 10 positions match TRBD1. The CDR3 is 15 residues long. Per the germline V gene, CDR1 is KGHDR and CDR2 is SFDVKD. Trimming removed 3 bases from V and 3 bases from J; junction bases left unmatched: 3. CDR3 in DNA: TGTGCCACCAGTGATCCCGGGACAGGGGACACTGAAGCTTTCTTT. The encoded protein is CATSDPGTGDTEAFF.